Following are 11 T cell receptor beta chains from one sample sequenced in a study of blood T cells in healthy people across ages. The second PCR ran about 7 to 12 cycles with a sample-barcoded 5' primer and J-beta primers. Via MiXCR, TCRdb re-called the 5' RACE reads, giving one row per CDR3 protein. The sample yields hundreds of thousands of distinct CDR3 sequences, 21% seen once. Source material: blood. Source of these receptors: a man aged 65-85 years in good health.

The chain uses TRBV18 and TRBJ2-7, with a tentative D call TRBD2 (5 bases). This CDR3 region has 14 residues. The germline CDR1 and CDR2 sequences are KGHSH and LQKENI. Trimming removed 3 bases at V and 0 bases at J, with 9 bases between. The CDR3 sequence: CASSPAGLSYEQYF. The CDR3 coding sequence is TGTGCCAGCTCACCGGCGGGCCTCTCCTACGAGCAGTACTTC.

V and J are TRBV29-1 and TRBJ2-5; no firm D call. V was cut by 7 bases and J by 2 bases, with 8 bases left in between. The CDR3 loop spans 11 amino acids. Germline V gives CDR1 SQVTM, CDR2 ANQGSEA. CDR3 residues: CSGASQETQYF. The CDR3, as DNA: TGCAGCGGAGCTTCTCAAGAGACCCAGTACTTC. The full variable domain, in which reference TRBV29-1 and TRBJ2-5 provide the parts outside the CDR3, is SAVISQKPSRDICQRGTSLTIQCQVDSQVTMMFWYRQQPGQSLTLIATANQGSEATYESGFVIDKFPISRPNLTFSTLTVSNMSPEDSSIYLCSGASQETQYFGPGTRLLVL.

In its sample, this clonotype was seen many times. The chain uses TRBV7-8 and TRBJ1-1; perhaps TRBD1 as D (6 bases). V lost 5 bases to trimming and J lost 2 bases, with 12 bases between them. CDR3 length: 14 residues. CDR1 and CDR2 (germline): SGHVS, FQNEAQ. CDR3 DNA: TGTGCCAGCAGCCACGACAGGACAAACACTGAAGCTTTCTTT. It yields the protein CASSHDRTNTEAFF.

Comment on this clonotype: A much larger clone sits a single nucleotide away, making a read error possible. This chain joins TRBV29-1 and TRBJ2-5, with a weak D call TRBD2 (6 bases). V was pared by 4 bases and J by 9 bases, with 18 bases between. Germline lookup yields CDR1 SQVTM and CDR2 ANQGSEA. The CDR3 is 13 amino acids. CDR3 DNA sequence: TGCAGCGTTGGGTCGCTAGCGAGGGAGGCCCAGTACTTC. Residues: CSVGSLAREAQYF.

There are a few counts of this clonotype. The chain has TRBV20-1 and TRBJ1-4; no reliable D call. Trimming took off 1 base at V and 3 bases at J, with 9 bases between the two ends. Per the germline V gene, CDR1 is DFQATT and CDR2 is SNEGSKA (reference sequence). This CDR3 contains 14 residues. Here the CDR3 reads CSARVWESNEKLFF. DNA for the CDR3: TGCAGTGCTAGAGTTTGGGAGTCTAATGAAAAACTGTTTTTT.

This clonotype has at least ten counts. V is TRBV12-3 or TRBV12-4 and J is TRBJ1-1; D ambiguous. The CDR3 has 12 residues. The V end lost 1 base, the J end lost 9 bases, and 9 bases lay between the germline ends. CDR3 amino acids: CASSLGPAKAFF. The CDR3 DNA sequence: TGTGCCAGCAGTTTAGGACCGGCTAAAGCTTTCTTT.

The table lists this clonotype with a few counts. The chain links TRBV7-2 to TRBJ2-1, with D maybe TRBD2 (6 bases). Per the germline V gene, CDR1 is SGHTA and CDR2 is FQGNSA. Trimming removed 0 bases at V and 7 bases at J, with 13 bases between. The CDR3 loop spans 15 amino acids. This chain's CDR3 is CASSLAEGRGNEQFF. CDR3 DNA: TGTGCCAGCAGCTTAGCGGAGGGGAGAGGGAATGAGCAGTTCTTC. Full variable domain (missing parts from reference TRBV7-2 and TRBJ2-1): GAGVSQSPSNKVTEKGKDVELRCDPISGHTALYWYRQSLGQGLEFLIYFQGNSAPDKSGLPSDRFSAERTGGSVSTLTIQRTQQEDSAVYLCASSLAEGRGNEQFFGPGTRLTVL.

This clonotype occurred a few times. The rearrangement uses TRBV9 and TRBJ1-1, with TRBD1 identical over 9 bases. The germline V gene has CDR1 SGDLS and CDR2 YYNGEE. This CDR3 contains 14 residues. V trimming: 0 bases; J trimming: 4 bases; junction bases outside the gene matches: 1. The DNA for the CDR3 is TGTGCCAGCAGCGTAGAGGACAGGGGCACTGAAGCTTTCTTT. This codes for CASSVEDRGTEAFF.

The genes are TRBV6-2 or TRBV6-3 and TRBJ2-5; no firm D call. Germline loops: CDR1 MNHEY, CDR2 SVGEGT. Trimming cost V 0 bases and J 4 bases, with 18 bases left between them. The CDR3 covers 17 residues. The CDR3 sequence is CASSYSEKLGVLETQYF. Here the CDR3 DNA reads TGTGCCAGCAGTTACTCGGAAAAACTGGGCGTTTTAGAGACCCAGTACTTC.

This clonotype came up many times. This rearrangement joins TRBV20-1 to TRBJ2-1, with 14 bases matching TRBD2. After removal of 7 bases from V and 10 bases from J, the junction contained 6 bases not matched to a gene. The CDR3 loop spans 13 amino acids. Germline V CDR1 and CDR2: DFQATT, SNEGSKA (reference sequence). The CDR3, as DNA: TGCAGTGGCCTGGGACTAGCGGGAGAAGAGCAGTTCTTC. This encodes CSGLGLAGEEQFF.

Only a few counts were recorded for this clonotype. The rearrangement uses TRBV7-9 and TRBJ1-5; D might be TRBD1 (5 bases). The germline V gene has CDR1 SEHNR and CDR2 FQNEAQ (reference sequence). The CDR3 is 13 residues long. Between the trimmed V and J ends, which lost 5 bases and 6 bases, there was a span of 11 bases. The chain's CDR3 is CASSIDSFQPQHF. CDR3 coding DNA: TGTGCCAGCAGCATAGACAGTTTTCAGCCCCAGCATTTT.